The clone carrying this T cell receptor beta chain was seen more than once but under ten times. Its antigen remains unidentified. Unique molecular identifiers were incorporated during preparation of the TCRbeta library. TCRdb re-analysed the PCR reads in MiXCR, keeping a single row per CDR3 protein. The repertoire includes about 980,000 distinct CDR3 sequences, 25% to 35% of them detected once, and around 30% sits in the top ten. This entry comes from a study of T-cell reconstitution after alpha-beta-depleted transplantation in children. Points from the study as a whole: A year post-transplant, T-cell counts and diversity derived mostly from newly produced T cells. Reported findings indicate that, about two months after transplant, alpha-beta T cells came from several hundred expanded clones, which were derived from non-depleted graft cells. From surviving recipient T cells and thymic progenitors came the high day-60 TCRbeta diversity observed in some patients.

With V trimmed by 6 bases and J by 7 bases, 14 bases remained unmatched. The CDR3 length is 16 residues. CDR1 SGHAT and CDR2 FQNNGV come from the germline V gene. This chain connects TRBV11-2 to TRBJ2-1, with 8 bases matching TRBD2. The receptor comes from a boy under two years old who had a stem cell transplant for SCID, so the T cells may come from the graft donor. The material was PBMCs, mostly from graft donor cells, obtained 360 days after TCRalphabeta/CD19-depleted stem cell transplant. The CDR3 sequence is CASRRGSGGLRNEQFF. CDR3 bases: TGTGCCAGCAGGCGGGGGAGCGGGGGATTACGGAATGAGCAGTTCTTC.